This entry describes one TCR beta chain. Clones were sequenced by immunoSEQ multiplex PCR, and TCRdb holds only the in-frame ones, with some missing. This sample has about 270,000 clones, with roughly 84% found just once. This sample stems from a study of blood T cell repertoires in COVID-19. Germline values: CDR1 SGHRS, CDR2 YFSETQ. The CDR3 has 14 residues. V was clipped by 0 bases and J by 10 bases, with 14 bases between them. The specimen sequenced was peripheral blood. The TCR sequence derives from a woman younger than 35 with acute or convalescent COVID-19. The V call is TRBV5-1, the J call TRBJ2-1; possible D gene TRBD2, 5 bases. As DNA, the CDR3 is TGCGCCAGCAGCTTGGCCGGGGTCATATCCGAGCAGTTCTTC. As protein: CASSLAGVISEQFF.